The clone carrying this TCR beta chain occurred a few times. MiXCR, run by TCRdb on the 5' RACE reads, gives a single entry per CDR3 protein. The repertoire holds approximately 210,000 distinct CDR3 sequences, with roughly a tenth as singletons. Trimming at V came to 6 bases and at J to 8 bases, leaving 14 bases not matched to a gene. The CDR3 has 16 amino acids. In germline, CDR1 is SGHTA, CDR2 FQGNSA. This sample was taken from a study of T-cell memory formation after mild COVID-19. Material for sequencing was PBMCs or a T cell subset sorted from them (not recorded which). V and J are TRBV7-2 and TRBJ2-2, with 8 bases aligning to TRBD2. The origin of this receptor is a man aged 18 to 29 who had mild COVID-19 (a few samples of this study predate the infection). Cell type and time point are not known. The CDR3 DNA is TGTGCCAGCAGTATCGGGGGGGCCCGTTTAGCTGGGGAGCTGTTTTTT. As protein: CASSIGGARLAGELFF.